These T cell receptor beta chains were read from a single sample in a study of CD8 T cells in Susac syndrome. TCRdb reprocessed the immunoSEQ multiplex PCR reads via MiXCR and lists one record per CDR3 protein. The data contain some 150,000 distinct CDR3 sequences, approximately 95% of them singletons. The sequenced material came from CD8+ T cells from PBMCs. These receptors came from a human donor in good health. The CDR3 runs from the conserved cysteine through the conserved F or W. The D gene is left open where the match is weak.

cdr3_nt	cdr3_aa	v_call	d_call	j_call
TGCAGCGTTTCCTACTCCTACAATGAGCAGTTCTTC	CSVSYSYNEQFF	TRBV29-1	.	TRBJ2-1
TGTGCCAGTAGTATATCCCTTAGCCCTGAAGCTTTCTTT	CASSISLSPEAFF	TRBV19	.	TRBJ1-1
TGTGCCAGCAGCTTAATTGAGCAGTTCTTC	CASSLIEQFF	TRBV11-2	.	TRBJ2-1
TGTGCCAGCAGCTTGATTAGCGGGTATCAAGAGACCCAGTACTTC	CASSLISGYQETQYF	TRBV7-9	TRBD2	TRBJ2-5
TGTGCCAGCAGTCCGCAACTAGCGGAGGGGGGAATCTACGAGCAGTACTTC	CASSPQLAEGGIYEQYF	TRBV28	TRBD2	TRBJ2-7
TGTGCCAGTGCTGGACTAGAGCAGTTCTTC	CASAGLEQFF	TRBV19	.	TRBJ2-1
TGTGCCACCAGCCTCCTAGGAGGGCCTGGAGATACGCAGTATTTT	CATSLLGGPGDTQYF	TRBV15	.	TRBJ2-3
TGTGCCACCAGTGAGCGAGCCTCCCTTTATGATACGCAGTATTTT	CATSERASLYDTQYF	TRBV24-1	.	TRBJ2-3
TGCAGTGCTAGACCTAGGGAGCCACTCCCTTACAATGAGCAGTTCTTC	CSARPREPLPYNEQFF	TRBV20-1	.	TRBJ2-1
TGTGCCAGCAGTTACTCGGTCAGCTCTAGCGGCTATGGCTACACCTTC	CASSYSVSSSGYGYTF	TRBV6-5	.	TRBJ1-2